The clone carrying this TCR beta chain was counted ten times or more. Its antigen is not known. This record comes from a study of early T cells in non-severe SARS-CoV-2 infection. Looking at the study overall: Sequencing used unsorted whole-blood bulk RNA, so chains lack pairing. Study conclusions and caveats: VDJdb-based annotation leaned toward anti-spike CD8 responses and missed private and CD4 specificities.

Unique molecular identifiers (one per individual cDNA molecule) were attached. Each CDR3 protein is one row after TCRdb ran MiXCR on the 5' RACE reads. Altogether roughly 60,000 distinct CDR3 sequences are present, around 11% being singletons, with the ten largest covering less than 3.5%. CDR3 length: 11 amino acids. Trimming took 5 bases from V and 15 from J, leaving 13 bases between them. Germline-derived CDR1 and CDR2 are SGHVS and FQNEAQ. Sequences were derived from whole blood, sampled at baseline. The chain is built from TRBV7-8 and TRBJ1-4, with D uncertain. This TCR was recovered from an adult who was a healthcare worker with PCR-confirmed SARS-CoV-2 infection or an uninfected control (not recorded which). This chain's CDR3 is CASSAELQMFF. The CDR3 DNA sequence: TGTGCCAGCAGCGCGGAACTACAAATGTTTTTT.